The rows below give T cell receptor beta chains drawn from one sample of a study of blood T cells in healthy people across ages. TCRdb re-called the 5' RACE reads through MiXCR, storing one row per CDR3 protein. The data hold hundreds of thousands of distinct CDR3 sequences, with 25% observed a single time. This sample also belongs to another study, concerning T cells of mothers and their children.

Sequenced input: blood. These receptors were taken from a boy younger than 18 in good health. Each CDR3 is given with its conserved first and last residue. Each record gives: CDR3 protein, CDR3 DNA, D gene, V gene, J gene, clone size. The D gene is left open where the match is weak. Size is stated for part of the rows, as once, few or many counts, or as a class when the clone is expanded.

CDR3: CASSERSSYEQYF
DNA: TGTGCCAGCAGTGAGAGAAGCTCCTACGAGCAGTACTTC
D: NA
V: TRBV6-1
J: TRBJ2-7
size: NA

CDR3: CATLPEGNTGELFF
DNA: TGTGCCACCTTACCCGAAGGGAACACCGGGGAGCTGTTTTTT
D: NA
V: TRBV6-5
J: TRBJ2-2
size: NA

CDR3: CAISESGQGSTKLFF
DNA: TGTGCCATCAGTGAGTCCGGACAGGGCAGTACGAAACTGTTTTTT
D: TRBD1
V: TRBV10-3
J: TRBJ1-4
size: few

CDR3: CASSKAGTGGYEKLFF
DNA: TGTGCCAGCAGTAAAGCCGGGACAGGGGGCTATGAAAAACTGTTTTTT
D: TRBD1
V: TRBV27
J: TRBJ1-4
size: few

CDR3: CASRGGMATKGDTQYF
DNA: TGTGCCAGCAGGGGGGGTATGGCGACGAAGGGAGATACGCAGTATTTT
D: NA
V: TRBV2
J: TRBJ2-3
size: few

CDR3: CSASGTGEDTQYF
DNA: TGCAGCGCATCCGGGACAGGGGAAGATACGCAGTATTTT
D: TRBD1
V: TRBV29-1
J: TRBJ2-3
size: NA

CDR3: CASSEALYRLGEKLFF
DNA: TGTGCCAGCAGTGAAGCCCTCTACAGGCTTGGTGAAAAACTGTTTTTT
D: NA
V: TRBV6-1
J: TRBJ1-4
size: NA

CDR3: CSVEAGGTGYEQFF
DNA: TGCAGCGTTGAAGCGGGAGGGACAGGCTATGAGCAGTTCTTC
D: NA
V: TRBV29-1
J: TRBJ2-1
size: few

CDR3: CASSLALLTSGGAPGVQFF
DNA: TGTGCCAGCAGCTTAGCCCTCCTTACTAGCGGGGGGGCCCCGGGTGTTCAGTTCTTC
D: TRBD2
V: TRBV7-6
J: TRBJ2-1
size: NA

CDR3: CATLAETQYF
DNA: TGTGCCACCCTGGCGGAGACCCAGTACTTC
D: NA
V: TRBV6-5
J: TRBJ2-5
size: few

CDR3: CSVDLGQGAYEQYF
DNA: TGCAGCGTTGATTTGGGACAGGGGGCTTACGAGCAGTACTTC
D: TRBD1
V: TRBV29-1
J: TRBJ2-7
size: few

CDR3: CASSKEFGTPPYNEQFF
DNA: TGTGCCAGCAGCAAAGAGTTCGGGACTCCCCCCTACAATGAGCAGTTCTTC
D: NA
V: TRBV21-1
J: TRBJ2-1
size: few

CDR3: CASSDDRGNEQFF
DNA: TGTGCCAGCAGTGATGACAGGGGCAATGAGCAGTTCTTC
D: TRBD1
V: TRBV2
J: TRBJ2-1
size: few

CDR3: CASSDAFISGYGYTF
DNA: TGTGCCAGCAGTGATGCTTTCATCTCAGGATATGGCTACACCTTC
D: NA
V: TRBV6-1
J: TRBJ1-2
size: NA

CDR3: CASSQDPGGYNEQFF
DNA: TGCGCCAGCAGCCAAGACCCGGGAGGGTACAATGAGCAGTTCTTC
D: TRBD2
V: TRBV4-1
J: TRBJ2-1
size: NA

CDR3: CSVGQLAKNIQYF
DNA: TGCAGCGTTGGACAGCTAGCCAAAAACATTCAGTACTTC
D: NA
V: TRBV29-1
J: TRBJ2-4
size: NA

CDR3: CASSLKGLAQETQYF
DNA: TGTGCCAGCAGTTTAAAGGGACTAGCCCAAGAGACCCAGTACTTC
D: TRBD2
V: TRBV12-3/TRBV12-4
J: TRBJ2-5
size: NA

CDR3: CASDERTSGIEQFF
DNA: TGTGCCAGCGACGAACGAACTAGCGGGATAGAGCAGTTCTTC
D: TRBD2
V: TRBV28
J: TRBJ2-1
size: NA

CDR3: CATSLPSGDYNEQFF
DNA: TGTGCCACCAGCCTTCCTAGTGGGGACTACAATGAGCAGTTCTTC
D: NA
V: TRBV15
J: TRBJ2-1
size: NA

CDR3: CASNPGTGFGAGNEKLFF
DNA: TGTGCCAGCAACCCCGGGACAGGGTTTGGAGCCGGTAATGAAAAACTGTTTTTT
D: TRBD1
V: TRBV5-5
J: TRBJ1-4
size: NA

CDR3: CASSRTGYRELFF
DNA: TGTGCCAGCAGCCGGACAGGGTACCGGGAGCTGTTTTTT
D: TRBD1
V: TRBV7-9
J: TRBJ2-2
size: NA

CDR3: CASSQPGLDQNTEAFF
DNA: TGTGCCAGCAGCCAACCCGGCCTCGACCAAAACACTGAAGCTTTCTTT
D: NA
V: TRBV14
J: TRBJ1-1
size: NA

CDR3: CASSLVAGAQSYEQYF
DNA: TGTGCCAGCAGCTTAGTGGCAGGGGCCCAATCCTACGAGCAGTACTTC
D: NA
V: TRBV7-2
J: TRBJ2-7
size: NA

CDR3: CSARSTQGTGANVLTF
DNA: TGCAGTGCTAGATCCACACAGGGGACTGGGGCCAACGTCCTGACTTTC
D: TRBD1
V: TRBV20-1
J: TRBJ2-6
size: NA

CDR3: CASIAGSYNEQFF
DNA: TGTGCCAGCATAGCGGGGAGCTACAATGAGCAGTTCTTC
D: TRBD2
V: TRBV27
J: TRBJ2-1
size: NA

CDR3: CASSLSGQQYEQYF
DNA: TGCGCCAGCAGCTTATCAGGGCAGCAATACGAGCAGTACTTC
D: NA
V: TRBV5-1
J: TRBJ2-7
size: NA

CDR3: CASSLGSEGVSPYF
DNA: TGTGCCAGCAGCTTAGGTAGCGAGGGGGTTTCCCCGTACTTC
D: NA
V: TRBV7-2
J: TRBJ2-1
size: NA

CDR3: CASSGSDRGLYGYTF
DNA: TGCGCCAGCAGCGGTTCGGACAGGGGGTTATATGGCTACACCTTC
D: TRBD1
V: TRBV5-1
J: TRBJ1-2
size: NA

CDR3: CASSRGDRGYLETQYF
DNA: TGTGCCAGCAGCCGGGGGGACAGGGGGTATCTGGAGACCCAGTACTTC
D: TRBD1
V: TRBV7-9
J: TRBJ2-5
size: NA

CDR3: CASRLGTANTGELFF
DNA: TGTGCCAGCAGGCTCGGGACAGCGAACACCGGGGAGCTGTTTTTT
D: TRBD1
V: TRBV6-1
J: TRBJ2-2
size: NA

CDR3: CASSFRPPGPQHF
DNA: TGTGCCAGCAGCTTCCGGCCACCGGGGCCCCAGCATTTT
D: NA
V: TRBV5-6
J: TRBJ1-5
size: NA

CDR3: CASSLLGTGDYGYTF
DNA: TGTGCCAGCAGTTTATTGGGGACAGGGGACTATGGCTACACCTTC
D: TRBD1
V: TRBV28
J: TRBJ1-2
size: NA

CDR3: CSVFMVGTDEQYF
DNA: TGCAGCGTTTTTATGGTCGGGACGGACGAGCAGTACTTC
D: NA
V: TRBV29-1
J: TRBJ2-7
size: few

CDR3: CASSYPLAATNEKLFF
DNA: TGTGCCAGCAGTTACCCTCTGGCAGCAACTAATGAAAAACTGTTTTTT
D: NA
V: TRBV6-6
J: TRBJ1-4
size: NA

CDR3: CASSQGSEGGYTF
DNA: TGCGCCAGCAGCCAAGGATCGGAAGGAGGCTACACCTTC
D: NA
V: TRBV4-3
J: TRBJ1-2
size: few

CDR3: CSARDRGAEQFF
DNA: TGCAGTGCTAGGGACAGGGGCGCTGAGCAGTTCTTC
D: TRBD1
V: TRBV20-1
J: TRBJ2-1
size: NA

CDR3: CASSLTGQDLDYEQYF
DNA: TGCGCCAGCAGCTTGACAGGACAGGATCTTGACTACGAGCAGTACTTC
D: TRBD1
V: TRBV5-1
J: TRBJ2-7
size: NA

CDR3: CSVEDSLRGSGNTIYF
DNA: TGCAGCGTTGAAGATTCCCTCAGGGGCTCTGGAAACACCATATATTTT
D: NA
V: TRBV29-1
J: TRBJ1-3
size: few

CDR3: CASSHLGTGRGTDTQYF
DNA: TGTGCCAGCAGCCACCTTGGGACAGGGAGGGGCACAGATACGCAGTATTTT
D: TRBD1
V: TRBV14
J: TRBJ2-3
size: NA

CDR3: CASRLYLLQGGTEAFF
DNA: TGTGCCAGCAGACTCTACTTACTCCAGGGAGGGACTGAAGCTTTCTTT
D: NA
V: TRBV3-1
J: TRBJ1-1
size: NA

CDR3: CASSLEGVTAFF
DNA: TGTGCCAGCAGCTTAGAGGGGGTAACAGCTTTCTTT
D: NA
V: TRBV7-2
J: TRBJ1-1
size: few

CDR3: CASRTWGGHTDTQYF
DNA: TGTGCCAGCAGAACCTGGGGGGGGCACACAGATACGCAGTATTTT
D: NA
V: TRBV11-2
J: TRBJ2-3
size: few

CDR3: CASIGIRGRPQETQYF
DNA: TGTGCCAGCATAGGAATCCGCGGACGGCCCCAAGAGACCCAGTACTTC
D: NA
V: TRBV2
J: TRBJ2-5
size: NA

CDR3: CASSPETLKSYGYTF
DNA: TGTGCCAGCAGCCCCGAGACCCTCAAGTCCTATGGCTACACCTTC
D: NA
V: TRBV7-9
J: TRBJ1-2
size: NA

CDR3: CSARSGEGFMQETQYF
DNA: TGCAGTGCTAGATCTGGCGAAGGGTTTATGCAAGAGACCCAGTACTTC
D: NA
V: TRBV20-1
J: TRBJ2-5
size: few

CDR3: CSVPAFGPANEQYF
DNA: TGCAGCGTCCCCGCTTTCGGCCCTGCCAACGAGCAGTACTTC
D: NA
V: TRBV29-1
J: TRBJ2-7
size: few

CDR3: CSAHLTQETQYF
DNA: TGCAGTGCTCATTTAACCCAAGAGACCCAGTACTTC
D: NA
V: TRBV20-1
J: TRBJ2-5
size: NA

CDR3: CASSARTGFYGYTF
DNA: TGTGCCAGCAGCGCCCGAACAGGGTTTTATGGCTACACCTTC
D: NA
V: TRBV7-9
J: TRBJ1-2
size: few